This T cell receptor (beta chain) is from a study of cytomegalovirus exposure and HLA in healthy donors. Likely unrecorded immune exposures existed in these nominally healthy donors. This CDR3 contains 14 residues. The ends were cut back, 6 bases at V and 3 bases at J, with 14 bases in the middle. CDR1 is MDHEN, CDR2 SYDVKM, per germline. The study's findings and limits: Common viral pathogens (according to a later analysis) appeared linked to several of the most significant clusters. Later work associated fewer than 20,000 TCR beta sequences with HLA alleles at 0.05 false discovery rate. Earlier analysis looked at TCR beta V segments, and most were productive about 90% or about 30% of the time.

Primers for the PCR totalled 60 Vbeta and 13 Jbeta. The protocol was immunoSEQ multiplex PCR, while the TCRdb copy is restricted to in-frame clones and leaves out a portion. The sample has around 80,000 clones; about 68% are singletons. Points on this clone: Antigen specificity is unknown.

The gene calls are TRBV28 and TRBJ1-1; perhaps TRBD1 as D (6 bases). This sequence was found in a man in his forties in good health and CMV-seropositive. Sequencing was carried out using PBMCs. The CDR3: CASRLNRVYTEAFF. The CDR3 nucleotides are TGTGCCAGCAGATTGAACAGGGTTTACACTGAAGCTTTCTTT. Variable domain in full (rest from reference TRBV28 and TRBJ1-1): DVKVTQSSRYLVKRTGEKVFLECVQDMDHENMFWYRQDPGLGLRLIYFSYDVKMKEKGDIPEGYSVSREKKERFSLILESASTNQTSMYLCASRLNRVYTEAFFGQGTRLTVV.